One sample yielded the 5 T cell receptor beta chains listed below, sequenced in a study of T cells in Graves' hyperthyroidism and ophthalmopathy. The CDR3 regions of TCR beta were amplified from RNA transcripts. First-round RT-PCR with HTBI primers amplified the TCR CDR3 region. TCRdb reprocessed the multiplex PCR reads with MiXCR, giving one entry per CDR3 protein. Seen here are 92,000 or so distinct CDR3 sequences, roughly half observed once, and the top ten hold about 25%. The specimen sequenced was blood. All receptors come from a woman in her forties with Graves' hyperthyroidism.

This clonotype showed up many times. This sequence joins TRBV20-1 and TRBJ1-2; weak D call: TRBD1 (5 bases). This CDR3 is 13 amino acids long. Per germline, CDR1 DFQATT and CDR2 SNEGSKA (reference sequence). V shed 1 base and J shed 4 bases, with 10 bases lying between them. DNA for the CDR3: TGCAGTGCTAGAGCCGGGACCGGCTATGGCTACACCTTC. Amino acids: CSARAGTGYGYTF.

This clonotype was observed once. The junction departs from germline at one end; a sequencing error may be responsible. The chain is built from TRBV19 and TRBJ1-5; TRBD1 might be the D (6 bases). Germline CDR1 is LNHDA and CDR2 is SQIVND (reference sequence). The CDR3 runs 13 residues. CDR3: CASTPTSGGPEHF. CDR3 in DNA: TGTGCCAGTACCCCGACTAGCGGGGGGCCCGAGCATTTT.

The chain recombines TRBV7-6 with TRBJ1-5; 7 bases match TRBD1. Per the germline V gene, CDR1 is SGHVS and CDR2 is FNYEAQ. The V segment lost 1 base and the J segment 2 bases; nucleotides outside the gene matches: 8. The CDR3 is made up of 17 amino acids. The CDR3 loop is CASSLGRGGSGNQPQHF. Written as DNA, the CDR3 is TGTGCCAGCAGCTTAGGCAGGGGGGGTTCGGGCAATCAGCCCCAGCATTTT.

This clonotype has at least ten counts. The DNA for the CDR3 is TGTGCCAGCAGCACTAGCGGTAGCACAGATACGCAGTATTTT. Encoded protein: CASSTSGSTDTQYF. The rearrangement uses TRBV7-9 and TRBJ2-3, with 8 bases fitting TRBD2. This CDR3 region has 14 residues. V shed 5 bases and J 0 bases; nucleotides not matched to a gene: 1. Germline V gene lookup returns CDR1 SEHNR and CDR2 FQNEAQ (reference sequence).

The chain is built from TRBV12-3 or TRBV12-4 and TRBJ1-2; a possible D gene is TRBD1 (6 bases). The V gene lost 3 bases and the J gene lost 0 bases, with 11 bases spanning the gap. This CDR3 has 15 residues. CDR3 loop: CASSLRTVSNYGYTF. CDR3 DNA sequence: TGTGCCAGCAGTTTGAGGACAGTATCTAACTATGGCTACACCTTC.